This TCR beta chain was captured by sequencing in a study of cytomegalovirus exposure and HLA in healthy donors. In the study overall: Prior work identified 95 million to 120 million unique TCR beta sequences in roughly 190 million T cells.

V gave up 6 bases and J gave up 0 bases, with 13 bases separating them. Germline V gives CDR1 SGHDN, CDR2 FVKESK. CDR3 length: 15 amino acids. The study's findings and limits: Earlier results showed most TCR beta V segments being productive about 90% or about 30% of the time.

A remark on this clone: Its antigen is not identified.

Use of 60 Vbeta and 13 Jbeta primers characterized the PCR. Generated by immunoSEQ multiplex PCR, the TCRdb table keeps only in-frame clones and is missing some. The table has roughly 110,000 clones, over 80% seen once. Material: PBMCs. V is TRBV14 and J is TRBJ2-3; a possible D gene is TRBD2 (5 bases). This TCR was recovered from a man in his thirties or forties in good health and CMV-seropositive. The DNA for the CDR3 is TGTGCCAGCAGGGGAGTCGGCTCTAGCACAGATACGCAGTATTTT. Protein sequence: CASRGVGSSTDTQYF.